These T cell receptor beta chains were read from a single sample in a study of T cell repertoires in cytomegalovirus infection. TCRdb re-analysed the reads in MiXCR, keeping a single row per CDR3 protein. The profile shows approximately 71,000 distinct CDR3 sequences, around 3.8% of them singletons. Sequences were obtained from PBMCs. The receptors come from a human donor in good health (CMV status not recorded). Some clones in this sample may be carry-over from other donors' samples. Both conserved end residues are part of each CDR3. D genes are given only for firm matches. Size is omitted from some rows. Given values are once, few, many or a class for expanded clones.

CASSNSGRRNYGYTF,TGTGCCAGCAGCAACAGCGGGCGAAGGAACTATGGCTACACCTTC,-,TRBJ1-2,many,TRBV7-9
CASSVRGGQETQYF,TGTGCCAGCAGCGTACGCGGGGGCCAAGAGACCCAGTACTTC,TRBD2,TRBJ2-5,many,TRBV7-2
CASSSVEIPTYEQYF,TGTGCCAGCAGTTCGGTGGAGATTCCTACCTACGAGCAGTACTTC,-,TRBJ2-7,many,TRBV28
CASSETQGARNSPLHF,TGTGCCAGCAGCGAAACTCAGGGGGCAAGGAATTCACCCCTCCACTTT,TRBD1,TRBJ1-6,many,TRBV6-6
CASSPEGSGVNNEQFF,TGTGCCAGCAGCCCCGAGGGTAGTGGGGTCAACAATGAGCAGTTCTTC,-,TRBJ2-1,many,TRBV7-6
CASSQSNEQFF,TGTGCCAGCAGCCAGAGCAATGAGCAGTTCTTC,-,TRBJ2-1,many,TRBV7-8
CASSHLPGELFF,TGTGCCAGCAGCCACTTGCCCGGGGAGCTGTTTTTT,-,TRBJ2-2,many,TRBV7-2
CASSPGLSYNEQFF,TGTGCCAGCAGCCCGGGACTATCCTACAATGAGCAGTTCTTC,TRBD2,TRBJ2-1,many,TRBV6-2/TRBV6-3
CASSQELAREETQYF,TGTGCCAGCAGCCAAGAACTAGCACGAGAAGAGACCCAGTACTTC,-,TRBJ2-5,many,TRBV4-2
CATSVRTNTGELFF,TGTGCCACCAGCGTAAGAACGAACACCGGGGAGCTGTTTTTT,-,TRBJ2-2,few,TRBV15
CSVLAGVETQYF,TGCAGCGTACTAGCGGGAGTGGAGACCCAGTACTTC,TRBD2,TRBJ2-5,-,TRBV29-1
CASSDFFSPDTQYF,TGTGCCAGCAGTGATTTTTTTAGTCCAGATACGCAGTATTTT,-,TRBJ2-3,once,TRBV2
CASSLMDSPPETQYF,TGTGCCAGCAGCTTAATGGACAGCCCGCCAGAGACCCAGTACTTC,-,TRBJ2-5,-,TRBV7-6
CSADSTSWNEQFF,TGCAGTGCTGATTCGACGAGCTGGAATGAGCAGTTCTTC,-,TRBJ2-1,-,TRBV20-1
CSARSSGANVLTF,TGCAGTGCCCGGAGCTCTGGGGCCAACGTCCTGACTTTC,-,TRBJ2-6,-,TRBV20-1
CASSLAHGTGGAEAFF,TGTGCCAGCAGCTTAGCGCACGGGACAGGGGGTGCTGAAGCTTTCTTT,TRBD1,TRBJ1-1,many,TRBV7-9
CASSSTGQGVADTQYF,TGTGCCAGCAGCTCTACGGGACAGGGGGTAGCAGATACGCAGTATTTT,TRBD1,TRBJ2-3,many,TRBV7-2
CATKQQGAQDEQYF,TGTGCCACCAAACAACAGGGGGCGCAGGATGAGCAGTACTTC,TRBD1,TRBJ2-7,many,TRBV12-3/TRBV12-4
CASSYQGGTDTQYF,TGTGCCAGCAGTTATCAGGGGGGCACAGATACGCAGTATTTT,TRBD1,TRBJ2-3,many,TRBV6-1
CASSLEGGTTDTQYF,TGTGCCAGCAGCTTAGAAGGGGGGACCACAGATACGCAGTATTTT,-,TRBJ2-3,many,TRBV7-2
CASSFGGRTQETQYF,TGTGCCAGCAGTTTTGGCGGGAGGACCCAAGAGACCCAGTACTTC,TRBD2,TRBJ2-5,many,TRBV28
CSAREDSSYEKLFF,TGCAGTGCTAGAGAAGACTCGAGTTACGAAAAACTGTTTTTT,-,TRBJ1-4,many,TRBV20-1
CASSLVGTLSSYEQYF,TGTGCCAGCAGCTTAGTGGGAACCCTGAGCTCCTACGAGCAGTACTTC,-,TRBJ2-7,many,TRBV7-2
CASCEAPDTGELFF,TGTGCCAGTTGTGAGGCCCCCGACACCGGGGAGCTGTTTTTT,-,TRBJ2-2,many,TRBV19
CASSYETGAEQYF,TGTGCCAGCAGTTATGAGACAGGGGCCGAGCAGTACTTC,TRBD1,TRBJ2-7,many,TRBV6-1
CASSRRAFNSPLHF,TGTGCCAGCAGCCGAAGGGCATTTAATTCACCCCTCCACTTT,-,TRBJ1-6,many,TRBV7-3
CASSSTGPSYEQYF,TGTGCCAGCAGTTCAACAGGGCCTTCCTACGAGCAGTACTTC,-,TRBJ2-7,many,TRBV27
CASSLVSPRRETQYF,TGTGCCAGCAGCTTAGTTTCCCCAAGGCGAGAGACCCAGTACTTC,-,TRBJ2-5,-,TRBV7-9